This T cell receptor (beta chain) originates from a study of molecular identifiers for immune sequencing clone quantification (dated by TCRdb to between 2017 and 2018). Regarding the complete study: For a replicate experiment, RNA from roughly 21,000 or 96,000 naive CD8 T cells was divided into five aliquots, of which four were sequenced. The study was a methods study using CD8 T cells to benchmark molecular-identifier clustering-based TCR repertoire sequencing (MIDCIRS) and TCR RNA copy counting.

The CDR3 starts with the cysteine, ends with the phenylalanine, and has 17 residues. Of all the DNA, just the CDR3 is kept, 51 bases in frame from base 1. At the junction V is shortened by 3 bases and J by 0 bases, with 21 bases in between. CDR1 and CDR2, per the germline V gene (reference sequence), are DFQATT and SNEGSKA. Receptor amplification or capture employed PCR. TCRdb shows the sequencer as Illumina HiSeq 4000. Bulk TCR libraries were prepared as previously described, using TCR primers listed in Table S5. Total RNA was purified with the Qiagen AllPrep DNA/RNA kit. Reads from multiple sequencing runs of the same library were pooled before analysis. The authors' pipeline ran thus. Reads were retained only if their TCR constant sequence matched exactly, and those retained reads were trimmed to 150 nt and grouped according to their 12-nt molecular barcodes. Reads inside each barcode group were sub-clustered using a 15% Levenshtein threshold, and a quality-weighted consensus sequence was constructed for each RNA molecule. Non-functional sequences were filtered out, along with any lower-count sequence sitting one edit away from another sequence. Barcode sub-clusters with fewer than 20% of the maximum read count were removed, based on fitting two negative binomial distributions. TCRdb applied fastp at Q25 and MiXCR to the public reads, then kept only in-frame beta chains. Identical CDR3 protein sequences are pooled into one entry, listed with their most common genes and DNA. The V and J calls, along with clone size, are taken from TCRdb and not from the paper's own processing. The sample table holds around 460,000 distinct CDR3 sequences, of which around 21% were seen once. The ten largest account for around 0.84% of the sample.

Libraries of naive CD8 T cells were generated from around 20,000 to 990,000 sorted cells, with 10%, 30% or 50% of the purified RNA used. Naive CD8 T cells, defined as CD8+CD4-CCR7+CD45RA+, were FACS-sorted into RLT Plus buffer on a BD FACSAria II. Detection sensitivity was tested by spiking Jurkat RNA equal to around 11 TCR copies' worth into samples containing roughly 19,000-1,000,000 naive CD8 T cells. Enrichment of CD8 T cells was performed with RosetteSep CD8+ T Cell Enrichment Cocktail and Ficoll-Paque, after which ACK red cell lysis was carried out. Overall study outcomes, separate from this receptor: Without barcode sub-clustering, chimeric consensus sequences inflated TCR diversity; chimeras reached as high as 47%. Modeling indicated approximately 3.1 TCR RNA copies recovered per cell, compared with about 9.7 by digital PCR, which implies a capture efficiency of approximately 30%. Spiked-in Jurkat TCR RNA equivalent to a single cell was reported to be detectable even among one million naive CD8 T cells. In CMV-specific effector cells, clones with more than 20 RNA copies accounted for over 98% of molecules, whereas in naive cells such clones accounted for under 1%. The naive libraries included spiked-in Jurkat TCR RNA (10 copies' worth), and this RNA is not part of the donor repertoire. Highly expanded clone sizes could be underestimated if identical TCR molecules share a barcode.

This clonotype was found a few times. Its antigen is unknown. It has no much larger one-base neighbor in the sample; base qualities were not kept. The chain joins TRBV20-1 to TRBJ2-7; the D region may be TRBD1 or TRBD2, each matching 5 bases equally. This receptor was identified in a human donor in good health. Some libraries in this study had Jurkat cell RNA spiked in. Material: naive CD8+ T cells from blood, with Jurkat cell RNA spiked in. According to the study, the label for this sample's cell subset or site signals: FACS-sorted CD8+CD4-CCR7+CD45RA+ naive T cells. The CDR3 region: CSASGHPGTESSYEQYF. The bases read TGCAGTGCTAGCGGACACCCCGGGACGGAGAGCTCCTACGAGCAGTACTTC.